The source of this T cell receptor (beta chain) is a study of spatial heterogeneity in lung cancer. Study details: The study consistently detected more beta-chain than alpha-chain sequences.

This clonotype has a handful of counts. Its antigen remains unidentified. Each molecule of TCR cDNA was tagged with one unique molecular identifier. One entry per CDR3 protein, called by TCRdb with MiXCR from the 5' RACE reads. The sample carries 24,000 or so distinct CDR3 sequences, about 3% recorded once. Notes on the study in general: Resection saw ubiquitous expanded tumor TCRs appear in blood more than follow-up did.

Time point noted: sample taken at primary tumor resection. Whole RNA obtained from tumor, nontumor lung or frozen PBMC underwent sequencing without sorting. The germline V gene has CDR1 SEHNR and CDR2 FQNEAQ (reference sequence). The CDR3 consists of 16 residues. V was cut by 5 bases and J by 2 bases, with 19 bases left in between. The chain carries TRBV7-9 and TRBJ2-7; no definite D call. The input for sequencing was PBMCs, taken at surgery. This sequence was found in a female donor with early-stage non-small cell lung cancer. As DNA, the CDR3 is TGTGCCAGCAGCCCAATCGACTCAGGACCTACCTACGAGCAGTACTTC. Residues: CASSPIDSGPTYEQYF.